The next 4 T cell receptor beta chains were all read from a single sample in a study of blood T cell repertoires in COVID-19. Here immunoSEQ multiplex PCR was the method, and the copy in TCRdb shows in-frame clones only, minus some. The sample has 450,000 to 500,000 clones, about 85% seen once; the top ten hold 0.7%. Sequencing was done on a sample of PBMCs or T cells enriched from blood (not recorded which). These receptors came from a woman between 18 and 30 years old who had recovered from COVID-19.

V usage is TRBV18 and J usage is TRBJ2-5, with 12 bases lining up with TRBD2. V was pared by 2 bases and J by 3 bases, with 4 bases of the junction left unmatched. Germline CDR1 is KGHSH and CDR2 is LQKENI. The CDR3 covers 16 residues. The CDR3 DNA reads TGTGCCAGCTCACCATCCCGACTAGCGGGGGAAGAGACCCAGTACTTC. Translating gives CASSPSRLAGEETQYF.

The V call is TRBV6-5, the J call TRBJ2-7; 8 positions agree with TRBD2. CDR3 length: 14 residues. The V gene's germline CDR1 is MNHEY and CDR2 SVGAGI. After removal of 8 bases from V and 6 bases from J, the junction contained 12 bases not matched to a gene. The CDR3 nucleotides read TGTGCCAGCGGACTAGACGGGGGGGCCATCGAGCAGTACTTC. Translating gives CASGLDGGAIEQYF.

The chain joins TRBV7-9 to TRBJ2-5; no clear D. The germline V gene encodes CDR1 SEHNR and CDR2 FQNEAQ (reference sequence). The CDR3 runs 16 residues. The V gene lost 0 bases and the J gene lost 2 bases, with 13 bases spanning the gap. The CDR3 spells CASSLALTPTQETQYF. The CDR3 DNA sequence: TGTGCCAGCAGCTTAGCTTTGACGCCGACTCAAGAGACCCAGTACTTC.

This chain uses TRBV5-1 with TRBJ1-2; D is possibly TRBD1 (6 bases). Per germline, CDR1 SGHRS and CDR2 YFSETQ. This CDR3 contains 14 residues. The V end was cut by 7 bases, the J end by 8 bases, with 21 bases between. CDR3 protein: CASDGWGRAKGYTF. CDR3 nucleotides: TGCGCCAGCGATGGGTGGGGGCGCGCGAAGGGCTACACCTTC.